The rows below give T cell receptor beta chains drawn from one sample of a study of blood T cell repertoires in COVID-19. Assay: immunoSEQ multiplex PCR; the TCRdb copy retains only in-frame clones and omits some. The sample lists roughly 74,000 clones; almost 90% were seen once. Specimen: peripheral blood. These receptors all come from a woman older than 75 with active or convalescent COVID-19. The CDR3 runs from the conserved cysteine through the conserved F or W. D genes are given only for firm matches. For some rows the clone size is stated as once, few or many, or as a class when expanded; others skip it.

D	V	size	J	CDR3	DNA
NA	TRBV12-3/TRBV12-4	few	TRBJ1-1	CASSLGRNTEAFF	TGTGCCAGCAGTTTAGGCAGGAACACTGAAGCTTTCTTT
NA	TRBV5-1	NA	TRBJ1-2	CASSLDRYYGYTF	TGCGCCAGCAGCTTGGACAGATACTATGGCTACACCTTC
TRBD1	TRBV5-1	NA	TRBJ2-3	CASSTGQGGTDTQYF	TGCGCCAGCAGCACTGGACAGGGCGGCACAGATACGCAGTATTTT
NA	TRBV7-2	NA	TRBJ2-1	CASSPRIEQFF	TGTGCCAGCAGCCCGAGGATTGAGCAGTTCTTC
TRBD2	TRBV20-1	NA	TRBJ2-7	CSASKRGHYEQYF	TGCAGTGCTAGTAAGCGGGGGCACTACGAGCAGTACTTC
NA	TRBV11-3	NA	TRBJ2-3	CASSLDVTHGGADTQYF	TGTGCCAGCAGCTTAGATGTGACCCACGGAGGGGCAGATACGCAGTATTTT
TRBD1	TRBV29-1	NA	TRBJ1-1	CSVKTTGLDTEAFF	TGCAGCGTTAAAACGACAGGGCTCGACACTGAAGCTTTCTTT
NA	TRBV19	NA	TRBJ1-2	CASRGGGRDYGHTF	TGTGCCAGTAGGGGCGGAGGACGAGACTATGGCCACACCTTC
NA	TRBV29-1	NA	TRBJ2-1	CSVTGYNEQFF	TGCAGCGTTACAGGCTACAATGAGCAGTTCTTC
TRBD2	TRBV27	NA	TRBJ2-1	CASSPGLAQNEQFF	TGTGCCAGCAGTCCGGGACTAGCTCAGAATGAGCAGTTCTTC
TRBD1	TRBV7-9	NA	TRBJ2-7	CASSPGTGDLPYF	TGTGCCAGCAGCCCCGGGACAGGGGACCTTCCGTACTTC
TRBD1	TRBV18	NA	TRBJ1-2	CASSPTGDYGYTF	TGTGCCAGCTCACCCACAGGGGACTATGGCTACACCTTC
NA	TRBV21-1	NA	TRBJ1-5	CASSKARTDEYSNQPQHF	TGTGCCAGCAGCAAAGCCCGGACAGACGAATATAGCAATCAGCCCCAGCATTTT
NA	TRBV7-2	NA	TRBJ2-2	CASNRNEGGELFF	TGTGCCAGCAACCGAAACGAGGGCGGGGAGCTGTTTTTT
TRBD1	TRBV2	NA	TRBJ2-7	CASTRDRAYEQYF	TGTGCCAGTACCCGGGACAGAGCCTACGAGCAGTACTTC
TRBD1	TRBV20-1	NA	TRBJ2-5	CSASKDRGWETQYF	TGCAGTGCTAGTAAGGACAGGGGCTGGGAGACCCAGTACTTC
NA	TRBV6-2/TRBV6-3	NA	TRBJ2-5	CASSLYRQQETQYF	TGTGCCAGCAGCCTCTACCGACAGCAAGAGACCCAGTACTTC
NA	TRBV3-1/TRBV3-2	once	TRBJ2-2	CASSQDRRRSGELFF	TGTGCCAGCAGCCAAGATCGTCGGAGGTCCGGGGAGCTGTTTTTT
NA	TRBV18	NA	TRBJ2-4	CASSLNGLNGDIQYF	TGTGCCAGCTCACTCAACGGTTTGAACGGAGACATTCAGTACTTC
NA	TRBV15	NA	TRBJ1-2	CATSRIPLVSVNYGYTF	TGTGCCACCAGCAGAATCCCCCTGGTCTCAGTTAACTATGGCTACACCTTC
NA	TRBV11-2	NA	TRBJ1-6	CASSPIGSPLRSPLHF	TGTGCCAGCAGCCCCATCGGGAGTCCTCTTAGGTCACCCCTCCACTTT
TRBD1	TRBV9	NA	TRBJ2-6	CASSAPDRGPWGRANVLTF	TGTGCCAGCAGCGCGCCGGACAGGGGACCCTGGGGAAGGGCCAACGTCCTGACTTTC
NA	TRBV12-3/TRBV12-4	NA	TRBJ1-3	CASRMSSGNTIYF	TGTGCCAGCAGGATGAGCTCTGGAAACACCATATATTTT
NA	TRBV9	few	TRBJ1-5	CASSVGVGGQPQHF	TGTGCCAGCAGCGTAGGGGTGGGGGGTCAGCCCCAGCATTTT
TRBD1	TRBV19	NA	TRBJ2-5	CASSLWTGQETQYF	TGTGCCAGTAGTTTATGGACAGGGCAAGAGACCCAGTACTTC
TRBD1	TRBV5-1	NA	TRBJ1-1	CASSQGQGAMNTEAFF	TGCGCCAGCAGCCAAGGACAGGGGGCAATGAACACTGAAGCTTTCTTT
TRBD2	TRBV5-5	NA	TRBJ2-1	CASSLKRGLDNEQFF	TGTGCCAGCAGCCTCAAGCGGGGACTTGACAATGAGCAGTTCTTC
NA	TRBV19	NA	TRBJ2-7	CASSMYMAQGIVYEQYF	TGTGCCAGTAGTATGTACATGGCACAGGGTATCGTCTACGAGCAGTACTTC
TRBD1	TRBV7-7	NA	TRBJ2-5	CASSLGQGVQETQYF	TGTGCCAGCAGCTTGGGACAGGGGGTACAAGAGACCCAGTACTTC
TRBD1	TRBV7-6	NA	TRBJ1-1	CASSLKGAQDTEAFF	TGTGCCAGCAGCTTAAAGGGGGCGCAGGACACTGAAGCTTTCTTT
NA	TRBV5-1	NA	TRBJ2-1	CASSFVTSYNEQFF	TGCGCCAGCAGCTTTGTAACTTCCTACAATGAGCAGTTCTTC
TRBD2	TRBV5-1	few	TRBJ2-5	CASSSGLGEQETQYF	TGCGCCAGCAGCTCCGGACTAGGGGAGCAAGAGACCCAGTACTTC
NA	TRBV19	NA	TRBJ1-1	CASSIRQGEAFF	TGTGCCAGTAGTATACGCCAGGGTGAAGCTTTCTTT
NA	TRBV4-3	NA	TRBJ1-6	CASSPRGENSPLHF	TGCGCCAGCAGCCCCAGGGGTGAGAATTCACCCCTCCACTTT
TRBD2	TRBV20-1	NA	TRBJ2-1	CSASSAGGYYNEQFF	TGCAGTGCTAGTTCGGCGGGGGGTTACTACAATGAGCAGTTCTTC
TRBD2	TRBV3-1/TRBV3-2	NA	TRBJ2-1	CASSQDHGRAWFF	TGTGCCAGCAGCCAAGATCACGGGAGGGCCTGGTTCTTC
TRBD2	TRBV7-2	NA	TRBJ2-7	CASSLGPPSGGGEQYF	TGTGCCAGCAGCTTAGGCCCACCTAGCGGGGGGGGCGAGCAGTACTTC
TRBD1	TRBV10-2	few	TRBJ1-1	CASSKGQALEAFF	TGCGCCAGCAGTAAGGGACAGGCCCTTGAAGCTTTCTTT
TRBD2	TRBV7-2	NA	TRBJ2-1	CASSLSGGAYNEQFF	TGTGCCAGCAGCCTCAGCGGGGGGGCCTACAATGAGCAGTTCTTC
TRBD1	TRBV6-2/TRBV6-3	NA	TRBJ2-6	CASSSTGVGANVLTF	TGTGCCAGCAGTTCCACAGGGGTTGGGGCCAACGTCCTGACTTTC
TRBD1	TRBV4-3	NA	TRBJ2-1	CASSQDTAGQGVYNEQFF	TGCGCCAGCAGCCAAGATACGGCCGGACAGGGGGTTTACAATGAGCAGTTCTTC
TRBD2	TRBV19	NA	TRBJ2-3	CASSKLAGGVTDTQYF	TGTGCCAGTAGTAAACTAGCGGGAGGAGTCACAGATACGCAGTATTTT
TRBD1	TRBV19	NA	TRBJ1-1	CASTQNPTGAVRTEAFF	TGTGCCAGTACCCAAAACCCGACAGGGGCGGTTAGGACTGAAGCTTTCTTT
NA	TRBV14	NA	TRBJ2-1	CASSRVVSYNEQFF	TGTGCCAGCAGCAGAGTCGTGTCCTACAATGAGCAGTTCTTC
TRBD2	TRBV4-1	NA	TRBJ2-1	CASSQGFSGGDNEQFF	TGCGCCAGCAGCCAAGGGTTTAGCGGGGGGGACAATGAGCAGTTCTTC
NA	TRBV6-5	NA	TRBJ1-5	CASSYAGGGNQPQHF	TGTGCCAGCAGTTACGCCGGGGGTGGCAATCAGCCCCAGCATTTT
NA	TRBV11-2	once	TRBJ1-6	CASSPERNSPLHF	TGTGCCAGCAGCCCTGAGAGGAATTCACCCCTCCACTTT
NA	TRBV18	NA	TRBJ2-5	CASSPGAQETQYF	TGTGCCAGCTCACCCGGAGCCCAAGAGACCCAGTACTTC
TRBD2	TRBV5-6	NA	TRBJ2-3	CASTNWGGDTDTQYF	TGTGCCAGCACCAATTGGGGGGGGGACACAGATACGCAGTATTTT
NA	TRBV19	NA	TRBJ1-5	CASSTKPLGASNQPQHF	TGTGCCAGTAGTACTAAGCCCTTGGGGGCGAGCAATCAGCCCCAGCATTTT
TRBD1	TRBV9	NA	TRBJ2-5	CASSVDGTGYETQYF	TGTGCCAGCAGCGTAGATGGGACAGGGTACGAGACCCAGTACTTC
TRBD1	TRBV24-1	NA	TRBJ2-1	CATSEPLTGIYNEQFF	TGTGCCACCAGTGAACCCCTGACAGGGATTTACAATGAGCAGTTCTTC
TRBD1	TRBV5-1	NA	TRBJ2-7	CASSLGDRGSGEQYF	TGCGCCAGCAGCTTGGGGGACAGGGGCTCCGGCGAGCAGTACTTC
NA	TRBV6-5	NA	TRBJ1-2	CAIRRGNGYTF	TGTGCCATTAGACGGGGGAATGGCTACACCTTC
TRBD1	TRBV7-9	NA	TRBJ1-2	CASSLGTGNGYTF	TGTGCCAGCAGCTTGGGGACAGGGAATGGCTACACCTTC
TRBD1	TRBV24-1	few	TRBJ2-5	CATSAAAGGTQYF	TGTGCCACCAGTGCGGCAGCAGGGGGGACCCAGTACTTC
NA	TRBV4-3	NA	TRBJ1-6	CASSLPGDNSPLHF	TGCGCCAGCAGCCTCCCGGGAGATAATTCACCCCTCCACTTT
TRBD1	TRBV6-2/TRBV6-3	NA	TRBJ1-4	CASSSSDRVNEKLFF	TGTGCCAGCAGTTCCAGCGACAGGGTCAATGAAAAACTGTTTTTT